These 26 T cell receptor beta chains were sequenced from one sample in a study of beta chain features in type 1 diabetes. Every isolated RNA sample was fully reverse transcribed, so sequencing captured expressed TCRB transcripts. Clones were sequenced by immunoSEQ multiplex PCR, and TCRdb holds only the in-frame ones, with some missing. The sample lists roughly 350,000 clones; 8% to 10% were seen once. Overall study findings and caveats: Among patients with Type 1 diabetes, TCRB CDR3s were moderately but significantly shorter in every one of the four CD4+ subsets.

Their antigen targets remain unknown. Input material: central memory CD4+ T cells from blood. The origin of the receptors is a man aged 25 to 40 with type 1 diabetes.

This clone was seen more than once but under ten times. The gene calls are TRBV4-1 and TRBJ1-5; 8 bases agree with TRBD1. V lost 4 bases to trimming and J lost 0 bases; unmatched junction nucleotides: 8. Germline V gene data show CDR1 as MGHRA and CDR2 as YSYEKL. This CDR3 is 17 amino acids long. The CDR3 sequence: CASSPSGTGASNQPQHF. Here the CDR3 DNA reads TGCGCCAGCAGCCCGTCTGGGACAGGTGCTAGCAATCAGCCCCAGCATTTT.

In nucleotides, the CDR3 is TGTGCCAGCAGTTTAGACAGATATCAGCCCCAGCATTTT. This translates into CASSLDRYQPQHF. V gene TRBV27 combines with J gene TRBJ1-5, with TRBD1 as a possible D gene (5 bases). Germline V CDR1 and CDR2: MNHEY, SMNVEV (reference sequence). Trimming removed 2 bases at V and 5 bases at J, with 7 bases between. This CDR3 has 13 residues.

This clone was detected only a few times. The chain combines TRBV5-1 with TRBJ1-3, with D uncertain. This CDR3 comprises 15 residues. Trimming took 0 bases from V and 0 from J, leaving 7 bases between them. Looked up from germline, CDR1 is SGHRS and CDR2 is YFSETQ. CDR3: CASSLVGDSGNTIYF. DNA of the CDR3: TGCGCCAGCAGCTTGGTCGGAGACTCTGGAAACACCATATATTTT.

This clone has a handful of counts. The chain links TRBV14 to TRBJ2-3; TRBD2 aligns across 10 bases. V was pared by 2 bases and J by 0 bases, with 2 bases of the junction left unmatched. The CDR3 has 16 residues. Looked up from germline, CDR1 is SGHDN and CDR2 is FVKESK. The CDR3 DNA sequence: TGTGCCAGCAGCCAACTAGCGGGGGTTAGCACAGATACGCAGTATTTT. Protein: CASSQLAGVSTDTQYF.

The chain links TRBV19 to TRBJ2-4, with D tentatively TRBD1 (6 bases). The CDR3 covers 14 residues. Germline loops: CDR1 LNHDA, CDR2 SQIVND (reference sequence). V was pared by 4 bases and J by 6 bases, with 13 bases between. CDR3 DNA sequence: TGTGCCAGTAGTACCGGGGACATCCTAAACATTCAGTACTTC. Amino acids: CASSTGDILNIQYF.

Concerning this clone: Other DNA sequences in the same sample also yield this CDR3. The rearrangement joins TRBV7-9 to TRBJ1-1; 8 bases fit TRBD1. After removal of 5 bases from V and 1 base from J, the junction contained 3 bases not matched to a gene. Germline CDR1 is SEHNR and CDR2 is FQNEAQ (reference sequence). The CDR3 is made up of 14 amino acids. The CDR3 DNA reads as TGTGCCAGCAGCCCTGGACAGGGGAACACTGAAGCTTTCTTT. It is translated as CASSPGQGNTEAFF.

This clone was observed a handful of times. The chain joins TRBV28 to TRBJ2-6; 11 positions match TRBD1. CDR3 size: 17 residues. V lost 5 bases and J lost 2; bases outside the gene matches: 5. The germline V gene encodes CDR1 MDHEN and CDR2 SYDVKM. The CDR3, as DNA: TGTGCCAGCAGTCCGGGACAGGGGGTTGCTGGGGCCAACGTCCTGACTTTC. It is translated as CASSPGQGVAGANVLTF.

The chain carries TRBV9 and TRBJ2-1; 8 bases line up with TRBD2. CDR1 is SGDLS and CDR2 is YYNGEE in the germline V gene. V lost 5 bases and J lost 9; bases outside the gene matches: 16. The CDR3 has 16 amino acids. The CDR3 reads CASSPLASGSSFEQFF. As DNA, the CDR3 is TGTGCCAGCAGTCCGCTAGCCAGCGGGAGTTCCTTTGAGCAGTTCTTC.

This clone was picked up a small number of times. The chain has TRBV2 and TRBJ2-7, with 8 bases matching TRBD2. Germline V lookup: CDR1 SNHLY, CDR2 FYNNEI. This CDR3 comprises 14 residues. With V trimmed by 3 bases and J by 2 bases, 3 bases remained unmatched. DNA of the CDR3: TGTGCCAGCAGTGACGGGAGGGCCGCCTACGAGCAGTACTTC. Protein sequence: CASSDGRAAYEQYF.

There are many counts of this clone. The chain employs TRBV19 and TRBJ2-1, with 8 positions matching TRBD2. The V and J ends lost 9 bases and 10 bases, in that order; junction bases with no gene match: 11. This CDR3 spans 13 amino acids. Germline V gene data show CDR1 as LNHDA and CDR2 as SQIVND (reference sequence). CDR3: CASHRGGPGEQFF. In DNA, the CDR3 is TGTGCCAGCCACCGCGGGGGGCCAGGGGAGCAGTTCTTC. The complete variable domain, with remaining parts taken from reference TRBV19 and TRBJ2-1, reads DGGITQSPKYLFRKEGQNVTLSCEQNLNHDAMYWYRQDPGQGLRLIYYSQIVNDFQKGDIAEGYSVSREKKESFPLTVTSAQKNPTAFYLCASHRGGPGEQFFGPGTRLTVL.

The V call is TRBV19, the J call TRBJ2-7, with no clear D. This CDR3 has 13 residues. Trimming stripped 6 bases from V and 4 bases from J, with 13 bases between. Germline CDR1 reads LNHDA; CDR2 reads SQIVND (reference sequence). CDR3 loop: CASSPQVMYEQYF. In nucleotides, the CDR3 is TGTGCCAGTAGCCCTCAGGTTATGTACGAGCAGTACTTC.

In this sample, this clone turned up a few times. Written as DNA, the CDR3 is TGTGCCAGCAGCCCGACAGTATACGAGCAGTACTTC. It translates to CASSPTVYEQYF. The chain employs TRBV28 and TRBJ2-7, with D perhaps matching TRBD1 (5 bases). Germline V CDR1 and CDR2: MDHEN, SYDVKM. The CDR3 is 12 residues long. Deletions cut 6 bases from V and 4 bases from J, with 10 bases between.

The chain links TRBV9 to TRBJ1-2, with D possibly matching TRBD1 (5 bases). The CDR3 is made up of 15 amino acids. Germline V gene lookup returns CDR1 SGDLS and CDR2 YYNGEE. V lost 2 bases to trimming and J lost 2 bases, with 13 bases between them. The chain's CDR3 is CASSVPGRTNYGYTF. The CDR3 bases are TGTGCCAGCAGCGTTCCGGGACGGACGAACTATGGCTACACCTTC.

The chain is built from TRBV7-9 and TRBJ2-3; D unclear. CDR1 is SEHNR and CDR2 is FQNEAQ in the germline V gene (reference sequence). This CDR3 is built from 14 residues. V was pared by 5 bases and J by 5 bases, with 14 bases between. The CDR3 loop reads CASSRILDGDTQYF. Here the CDR3 DNA reads TGTGCCAGCAGCAGGATTTTGGACGGAGATACGCAGTATTTT. Full variable domain (rest looked up from reference TRBV7-9 and TRBJ2-3): DTGVSQNPRHKITKRGQNVTFRCDPISEHNRLYWYRQTLGQGPEFLTYFQNEAQLEKSRLLSDRFSAERPKGSFSTLEIQRTEQGDSAMYLCASSRILDGDTQYFGPGTRLTVL.

This clone has more than one count but fewer than ten. The rearrangement joins TRBV7-6 to TRBJ1-5; a weak D match, TRBD1 (6 bases). Trimming removed 2 bases from V and 7 bases from J, with 12 bases in between. CDR1 is SGHVS and CDR2 is FNYEAQ in the germline V gene. There are 14 residues in the CDR3. The CDR3 DNA is TGTGCCAGCAGCTTACGGGGGGCCGGGCAGCCCCAGCATTTT. It is translated as CASSLRGAGQPQHF.

The chain uses TRBV6-1 and TRBJ1-1; D remains unclear. CDR3 length: 13 residues. In germline, CDR1 is MNHNS, CDR2 SASEGT. The germline V and J ends were trimmed by 0 bases and 12 bases, with 14 bases remaining between them. CDR3 amino acids: CASSEANTGPPFF. In nucleotides, the CDR3 is TGTGCCAGCAGTGAAGCGAATACGGGTCCACCTTTCTTT.

This clone has a handful of counts. This chain connects TRBV14 to TRBJ1-2; 10 bases are shared with TRBD1. The CDR3 length is 14 residues. The V segment lost 2 bases and the J segment 6 bases; nucleotides outside the gene matches: 3. Germline-derived CDR1 and CDR2 are SGHDN and FVKESK. CDR3 sequence: CASSQLTGGDGYTF. CDR3 nucleotides: TGTGCCAGCAGCCAACTGACAGGGGGCGATGGCTACACCTTC. The whole variable domain, remainder taken from reference TRBV14 and TRBJ1-2, is EAGVTQFPSHSVIEKGQTVTLRCDPISGHDNLYWYRRVMGKEIKFLLHFVKESKQDESGMPNNRFLAERTGGTYSTLKVQPAELEDSGVYFCASSQLTGGDGYTFGSGTRLTVV.

The table lists this clone with many counts. The identical CDR3 is also encoded by other nucleotide sequences in the sample. The chain couples TRBV18 to TRBJ2-3; TRBD1 aligns across 10 bases. The trim removed 2 bases at V and 3 bases at J, leaving 2 bases unmatched. Germline CDR1 is KGHSH and CDR2 is LQKENI. This CDR3 spans 15 amino acids. As DNA, the CDR3 is TGTGCCAGCTCACCATCGGGACAGGGGACAGATACGCAGTATTTT. Its translation: CASSPSGQGTDTQYF. Supplemented by reference TRBV18 and TRBJ2-3, the full variable domain reads NAGVMQNPRHLVRRRGQEARLRCSPMKGHSHVYWYRQLPEEGLKFMVYLQKENIIDESGMPKERFSAEFPKEGPSILRIQQVVRGDSAAYFCASSPSGQGTDTQYFGPGTRLTVL.

This clone was detected only a few times. This rearrangement joins TRBV5-1 to TRBJ2-1; maybe TRBD1 (6 bases). The V end was cut by 4 bases, the J end by 4 bases, with 18 bases between. This CDR3 has 16 residues. Germline V gene sequence: CDR1 SGHRS, CDR2 YFSETQ. CDR3 amino acids: CASSPTSGAGYNEQFF. CDR3 in DNA: TGCGCCAGCAGCCCGACCTCAGGGGCTGGATACAATGAGCAGTTCTTC.

This clone was detected only a few times. This rearrangement joins TRBV7-9 to TRBJ2-1, with TRBD1 matching 11 bases. The germline V gene encodes CDR1 SEHNR and CDR2 FQNEAQ (reference sequence). The CDR3 is made up of 15 amino acids. V shed 2 bases and J 6 bases; nucleotides not matched to a gene: 3. CDR3 region: CASSLWGQGVNEQFF. In nucleotides, the CDR3 is TGTGCCAGCAGCTTATGGGGACAGGGGGTCAATGAGCAGTTCTTC.

This clone occurred a few times. The V call is TRBV5-4, the J call TRBJ2-7; TRBD2 matches at 7 bases. CDR3 length: 15 residues. CDR1 and CDR2 from the germline V gene are SGHNT and YYREEE (reference sequence). Losses at the gene ends were 1 base for V and 1 base for J; bases not matched to a gene: 5. The chain's CDR3 is CASSLSERESYEQYF. CDR3 nucleotides: TGTGCCAGCAGCTTGTCCGAGCGGGAATCCTACGAGCAGTACTTC.

Note on this clone: One junction end does not reproduce the germline sequence, and a read error may be involved. The CDR3 DNA sequence: TGTGCCAGCAGCCAAGACTACCGTAACTACGAGCAGTACTTC. This codes for CASSQDYRNYEQYF. The V gene is TRBV4-1, the J gene TRBJ2-7; tentatively, D is TRBD2 (5 bases). The V gene's germline CDR1 is MGHRA and CDR2 YSYEKL. This CDR3 spans 14 amino acids.

The CDR3 DNA is TGTGCCAGCGGCGGCCAGGGACAGGGAGGGACAGATACGCAGTATTTT. It yields the protein CASGGQGQGGTDTQYF. V is TRBV28 and J is TRBJ2-3; the match to TRBD1 covers 9 bases. Trimming took 8 bases from V and 3 from J; bases not matched to a gene: 12. The CDR3 has 16 amino acids. Germline V lookup: CDR1 MDHEN, CDR2 SYDVKM.

This clone was picked up a small number of times. The chain uses TRBV19 and TRBJ2-4; TRBD1 aligns across 9 bases. CDR3 size: 15 residues. Germline assignment: CDR1 LNHDA and CDR2 SQIVND (reference sequence). Trimming removed 4 bases from V and 4 bases from J; junction bases left unmatched: 5. CDR3: CASSTWTGEKNIQYF. CDR3 in DNA: TGTGCCAGTAGTACCTGGACAGGGGAGAAAAACATTCAGTACTTC.

This clone occurred a few times. The CDR3 spells CASSLQGRVSGANVLTF. In DNA, the CDR3 is TGTGCCAGCAGCTTGCAGGGCAGAGTCTCTGGGGCCAACGTCCTGACTTTC. The chain is built from TRBV7-2 and TRBJ2-6, with D maybe TRBD1 (5 bases). The V end lost 3 bases, the J end lost 0 bases, and 12 bases lay between the germline ends. Per germline, CDR1 SGHTA and CDR2 FQGNSA. This CDR3 contains 17 residues. Full variable domain (rest looked up from reference TRBV7-2 and TRBJ2-6): GAGVSQSPSNKVTEKGKDVELRCDPISGHTALYWYRQSLGQGLEFLIYFQGNSAPDKSGLPSDRFSAERTGGSVSTLTIQRTQQEDSAVYLCASSLQGRVSGANVLTFGAGSRLTVL.

Many counts were recorded for this clone. The chain has TRBV28 and TRBJ2-3, with a possible D match to TRBD2 (6 bases). This CDR3 contains 17 residues. Germline values: CDR1 MDHEN, CDR2 SYDVKM. Trimming took 5 bases from V and 2 from J, leaving 20 bases between them. CDR3 sequence: CASSGVPGRLDTDTQYF. Here the CDR3 DNA reads TGTGCCAGCAGTGGAGTCCCAGGGAGGCTCGACACAGATACGCAGTATTTT.